A selection of T cell receptor beta chains follows, all from one sample in a study. The protocol was immunoSEQ multiplex PCR, while the TCRdb copy is restricted to in-frame clones and leaves out a portion. The table lists around 50,000 clones, about 92% of them singletons. The sequencing sample was made of PBMCs. The receptors derive from a man in his forties with rheumatoid arthritis. The CDR3 runs from the conserved cysteine through the conserved F or W. D genes are given only for firm matches. The size field is filled for only some rows; it gives once, few, many or a size class.

j_gene | abundance | len | d_gene | v_gene | CDR3nt | CDR3aa
TRBJ1-3 | - | 15 | - | TRBV15 | TGTGCCACCAGCAGAACTATTGGCGCTGGAAACACCATATATTTT | CATSRTIGAGNTIYF
TRBJ2-7 | - | 13 | - | TRBV27 | TGTGCCAGCAGTTTAAAAAAGGCCTACGAGCAGTACTTC | CASSLKKAYEQYF
TRBJ2-2 | - | 14 | - | TRBV7-9 | TGTGCCAGCAGCTTAGGGGCGAACACCGGGGAGCTGTTTTTT | CASSLGANTGELFF
TRBJ2-2 | - | 18 | TRBD2 | TRBV11-2 | TGTGCCAGCAGCTTTGAGGGGGAGCGGGGGGTCTACACCGGGGAGCTGTTTTTT | CASSFEGERGVYTGELFF
TRBJ1-1 | - | 13 | - | TRBV5-1 | TGCGCCAGCAGCTTGACGCAGCTGGCTGAAGCTTTCTTT | CASSLTQLAEAFF
TRBJ1-5 | - | 14 | - | TRBV9 | TGTGCCAGCAGCTCCCCAGGGACCAATCAGCCCCAGCATTTT | CASSSPGTNQPQHF
TRBJ2-3 | once | 15 | TRBD2 | TRBV29-1 | TGCAGCCTTACCCCTACTAGCGGGGGTACAGATACGCAGTATTTT | CSLTPTSGGTDTQYF
TRBJ2-2 | once | 15 | - | TRBV5-5 | TGTGCCAGCAGCTTGGAAGGGGAACACACCGGGGAGCTGTTTTTT | CASSLEGEHTGELFF
TRBJ2-5 | once | 13 | - | TRBV25-1 | TGTGCCAGCAGTGTAGGGGTCAGAGAGACCCAGTACTTC | CASSVGVRETQYF
TRBJ1-5 | - | 14 | TRBD1 | TRBV6-1 | TGTGCCAGCAGTGACCAGGGGGCTCTGGGGCCCCAGCATTTT | CASSDQGALGPQHF
TRBJ1-4 | - | 13 | - | TRBV18 | TGTGCCAGCTCACCGGACAGAGACGAAAAACTGTTTTTT | CASSPDRDEKLFF
TRBJ2-3 | - | 16 | - | TRBV5-1 | TGCGCCAGCAGCTTGGTTTGGGGGATTAGCACAGATACGCAGTATTTT | CASSLVWGISTDTQYF
TRBJ2-3 | - | 13 | - | TRBV7-9 | TGTGCCAGCAGTTTCCGGGACTCAGATACGCAGTATTTT | CASSFRDSDTQYF
TRBJ2-3 | - | 15 | - | TRBV2 | TGTGCCAGCAGGCATAGGGGAGTCGGCACAGATACGCAGTATTTT | CASRHRGVGTDTQYF
TRBJ2-3 | - | 13 | - | TRBV9 | TGTGCCAGCAGCGTAGTGCCCGCAGATACGCAGTATTTT | CASSVVPADTQYF
TRBJ1-1 | - | 14 | - | TRBV2 | TGTGCCAGCAGCCGGTGGGGGGGTGACACTGAAGCTTTCTTT | CASSRWGGDTEAFF
TRBJ1-6 | - | 14 | - | TRBV3-1/TRBV3-2 | TGTGCCAGCAGTAGTACCTCCTATAATTCACCCCTCCACTTT | CASSSTSYNSPLHF
TRBJ2-1 | - | 15 | TRBD2 | TRBV6-5 | TGTGCCAGCAGTTACTCGGTAGCGGGCTACAATGAGCAGTTCTTC | CASSYSVAGYNEQFF
TRBJ2-7 | - | 15 | TRBD1 | TRBV5-6 | TGTGCCAGCAGCTTGGGACAGGGGAGTGCCTACGAGCAGTACTTC | CASSLGQGSAYEQYF
TRBJ1-2 | - | 14 | - | TRBV2 | TGTGCCAGCAGCGGGGACACCTCTAACTATGGCTACACCTTC | CASSGDTSNYGYTF
TRBJ1-2 | - | 13 | - | TRBV11-1 | TGTGCCAGCAGCTTAGGGGACACCTATGGCTACACCTTC | CASSLGDTYGYTF
TRBJ2-7 | once | 15 | TRBD2 | TRBV5-1 | TGCGCCAGCAGTTATATAGCGGGAGGGCCGGCCGAGCAGTACTTC | CASSYIAGGPAEQYF
TRBJ2-7 | once | 14 | - | TRBV19 | TGTGCCAGTACCCCTACGGTACATTTCGACGAGCAGTACTTC | CASTPTVHFDEQYF
TRBJ1-1 | - | 15 | - | TRBV7-9 | TGTGCCAGCAGCTTAGTCCCGCCGCGGAACACTGAAGCTTTCTTT | CASSLVPPRNTEAFF
TRBJ2-5 | - | 15 | TRBD1 | TRBV30 | TGTGCCTGGAGTGCTACGAGACAGGGAAAAGAGACCCAGTACTTC | CAWSATRQGKETQYF
TRBJ1-1 | - | 16 | - | TRBV19 | TGTGCCAGTAGTATAGGGGGAGGACGGCTGAACACTGAAGCTTTCTTT | CASSIGGGRLNTEAFF
TRBJ2-1 | - | 14 | - | TRBV6-5 | TGTGCCAGCAGACCTACGGAATCCTTCCGGGAGCAGTTCTTC | CASRPTESFREQFF
TRBJ1-6 | once | 16 | - | TRBV6-6 | TGTGCCAGCAGTCAGCAACCACTCCGTAGCAATTCACCCCTCCACTTT | CASSQQPLRSNSPLHF
TRBJ2-1 | - | 17 | TRBD2 | TRBV14 | TGTGCCAGCAGCCACCCAAGCGCACTAGCGGGGTTGGGTGAGCAGTTCTTC | CASSHPSALAGLGEQFF
TRBJ2-7 | - | 18 | TRBD2 | TRBV12-5 | TGTGCTAGTGCTCCCGGACTAGCGGGGGGGCGATCCACTTACGAGCAGTACTTC | CASAPGLAGGRSTYEQYF
TRBJ1-2 | - | 14 | - | TRBV6-5 | TGTGCCAGCAGTTACGGACAGCCTGGCTATGGCTACACCTTC | CASSYGQPGYGYTF
TRBJ2-3 | - | 14 | TRBD1 | TRBV7-2 | TGTGCCAGCAGCTTCAACAGGGGGACAGATACGCAGTATTTT | CASSFNRGTDTQYF
TRBJ1-2 | once | 15 | TRBD1 | TRBV18 | TGTGCCAGCTCACCAGTACAGGGGGCCAACTATGGCTACACCTTC | CASSPVQGANYGYTF
TRBJ1-1 | - | 17 | - | TRBV6-2/TRBV6-3 | TGTGCCAGCAGTTACTCGAAGACGGACCGAGGCGACACTGAAGCTTTCTTT | CASSYSKTDRGDTEAFF
TRBJ1-2 | - | 14 | - | TRBV7-3 | TGTGCCAGCAGCACCCGACAGTCTTCCTATGGCTACACCTTC | CASSTRQSSYGYTF
TRBJ2-7 | - | 15 | TRBD1 | TRBV6-6 | TGTGCCAGCAGTAACGGACAGGGGGGCTCCTACGAGCAGTACTTC | CASSNGQGGSYEQYF
TRBJ2-7 | - | 14 | - | TRBV7-9 | TGTGCCAGCAGCTTAGTCGCACCTCCCTACGAGCAGTACTTC | CASSLVAPPYEQYF
TRBJ1-1 | - | 13 | - | TRBV3-1/TRBV3-2 | TGTGCCAGCAGCCGGGGACAGAACACTGAAGCTTTCTTT | CASSRGQNTEAFF
TRBJ1-4 | - | 14 | - | TRBV6-5 | TGTGCCAGCAGCGATGACAGGATGAGCGAAAAACTGTTTTTT | CASSDDRMSEKLFF
TRBJ2-7 | - | 13 | - | TRBV7-2 | TGTGCCAGCTCGCGGCTACCCTCCTACGAGCAGTACTTC | CASSRLPSYEQYF